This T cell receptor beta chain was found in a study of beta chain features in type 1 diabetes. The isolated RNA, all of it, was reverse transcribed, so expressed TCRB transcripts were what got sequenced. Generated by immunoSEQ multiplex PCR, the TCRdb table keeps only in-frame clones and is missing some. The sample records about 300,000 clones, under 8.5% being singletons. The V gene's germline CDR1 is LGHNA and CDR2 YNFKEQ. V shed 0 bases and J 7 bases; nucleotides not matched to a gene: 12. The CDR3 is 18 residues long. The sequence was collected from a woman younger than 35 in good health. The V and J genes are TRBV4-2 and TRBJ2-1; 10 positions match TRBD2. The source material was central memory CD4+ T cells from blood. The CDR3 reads CASSQERGLAGANNEQFF. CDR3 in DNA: TGTGCCAGCAGCCAAGAAAGGGGCCTAGCGGGAGCCAATAATGAGCAGTTCTTC.